Listed here are 2 T cell receptor beta chains from one sample, sequenced in a study of response to subunit inactivated influenza vaccine. MiXCR, applied by TCRdb to the RT-PCR reads, yields one record per CDR3 protein. The sample lists approximately 170,000 distinct CDR3 sequences, approximately 12% occurring once. The data also belong to a second study, concerning T cells expressing NK-cell markers. This second study notes: UMI-tagged 5'RACE template switching yielded the TCR beta cDNA.

The material was CD8+ T cells sorted from PBMCs, obtained 12 days after vaccination. The receptors come from a man aged 50 or older who received an inactivated influenza vaccine.

The J gene is TRBJ1-1, the V gene TRBV7-6, with a possible D match to TRBD1 (5 bases). The CDR3 is 15 residues long. The ends were cut back, 1 base at V and 1 base at J, with 10 bases in the middle. Germline CDR1 and CDR2: SGHVS and FNYEAQ. CDR3 DNA: TGTGCCAGCAGCTTAGAGGCAGGGCAGAACACTGAAGCTTTCTTT. It translates to CASSLEAGQNTEAFF.

This clonotype was detected only a few times. This chain uses TRBV6-1 with TRBJ2-5, with TRBD1 identical over 8 bases. The CDR3 has 12 amino acids. Germline lookup yields CDR1 MNHNS and CDR2 SASEGT. Germline trimming cut 3 bases from V and 9 bases from J; bases unmatched to any gene: 3. CDR3 sequence (DNA): TGTGCCAGCAGTGAGTTGACAGGGGCCCAGTACTTC. Encoded protein: CASSELTGAQYF.